This TCR beta chain was sequenced in a study of somatic mutations in cytotoxic T cells in rheumatoid arthritis. Researchers isolated CD4+ and CD8+ cells by positive magnetic bead selection and then checked their purity by flow cytometry. As to this clone: Its antigen is not known.

V trimming: 5 bases; J trimming: 3 bases; junction bases outside the gene matches: 7. This CDR3 has 15 amino acids. Looked up from germline, CDR1 is MRHNA and CDR2 is SNTAGT. Study observations and caveats: For about an eighth of the roughly 60 patients, a single CD8+ clone accounted for more than 20% of CD8+ cells. No age-related increase in CD8+ clonality was seen in healthy controls, but one was seen in rheumatoid arthritis patients.

Only in-frame clones appear in the TCRdb table, and some are missing; sequencing was by immunoSEQ multiplex PCR. The sample yields 19,000 or so clones, 86% seen once. Source material: CD8+ T cells sorted from blood. The V and J genes are TRBV6-4 and TRBJ1-5; 7 nucleotides match TRBD1. The TCR originated in a man in his forties or fifties in good health. The CDR3 protein is CASSPGTDPNQPQHF. The DNA of the CDR3 is TGTGCCAGCAGTCCCGGGACAGACCCCAATCAGCCCCAGCATTTT.